Following are 21 T cell receptor beta chains from one sample sequenced in a study of technical replicates of blood from several donors. Data came from immunoSEQ multiplex PCR; TCRdb stores just in-frame clones and leaves some out. The sample carries tens of thousands of clones, about 95% recorded once. The sample was T cells isolated from PBMCs. The receptors shown here come from a human donor in good health.

This clone has just one count. The chain has TRBV29-1 and TRBJ2-7; 9 nucleotides align to TRBD2. CDR1 and CDR2 (germline): SQVTM, ANQGSEA. The CDR3 covers 15 residues. The ends lost 4 bases at V and 12 bases at J; junction bases unmatched: 19. CDR3 DNA sequence: TGCAGCGTTGCAGGGATGGTTACTAGCGGGTTGAGGGGGTACTTC. The encoded protein is CSVAGMVTSGLRGYF.

The V gene is TRBV29-1, the J gene TRBJ1-3, with 9 positions matching TRBD1. The trim removed 1 base at V and 4 bases at J, leaving 2 bases unmatched. From germline, CDR1 is SQVTM and CDR2 ANQGSEA. The CDR3 has 14 residues. CDR3 sequence reads: CSVEGTGVGNTIYF. CDR3 bases: TGCAGCGTTGAAGGGACAGGGGTCGGAAACACCATATATTTT.

This clone occurred once. The rearrangement joins TRBV5-4 to TRBJ2-3, with TRBD1 as a possible D gene (6 bases). This CDR3 is 14 amino acids long. V lost 4 bases and J 2 bases, leaving 11 bases between the germline ends. Germline V CDR1 and CDR2: SGHNT, YYREEE (reference sequence). CDR3: CASSEGHNTDTQYF. The CDR3 nucleotides read TGTGCCAGCAGCGAGGGACATAACACAGATACGCAGTATTTT.

The chain joins TRBV13 to TRBJ2-7; 10 nucleotides align to TRBD2. Per the germline V gene, CDR1 is PRHDT and CDR2 is FYEKMQ (reference sequence). This CDR3 contains 13 residues. V dropped 7 bases and J dropped 7; count of bases not matched to a gene: 7. The CDR3 reads CASMLAGAGEQYF. CDR3 sequence (DNA): TGTGCCAGCATGCTAGCGGGAGCAGGTGAGCAGTACTTC.

The genes are TRBV7-9 and TRBJ2-7; 7 bases align to TRBD2. The CDR3 consists of 15 residues. Germline loops: CDR1 SEHNR, CDR2 FQNEAQ (reference sequence). J lost 0 bases, V lost 4 bases, and 6 bases had no gene match. Written as DNA, the CDR3 is TGTGCCAGCAGCTCCGAGCGGGGTGGCTCCTACGAGCAGTACTTC. This translates into CASSSERGGSYEQYF. Full variable domain (rest looked up from reference TRBV7-9 and TRBJ2-7): DTGVSQNPRHKITKRGQNVTFRCDPISEHNRLYWYRQTLGQGPEFLTYFQNEAQLEKSRLLSDRFSAERPKGSFSTLEIQRTEQGDSAMYLCASSSERGGSYEQYFGPGTRLTVT.

This clone is a singleton in its sample. The chain combines TRBV11-3 with TRBJ2-2; 7 bases are a match to TRBD2. The CDR3 is made up of 15 amino acids. J lost 5 bases, V lost 10 bases, and 13 bases had no gene match. CDR1 SGHNT and CDR2 YENEEA come from the germline V gene. Here the CDR3 DNA reads TGTGCCATCTCGAAACCGGGACTAAGAACCGGGGAGCTGTTTTTT. It translates to CAISKPGLRTGELFF. Together with reference TRBV11-3 and TRBJ2-2, the CDR3 gives the full variable domain: EAGVVQSPRYKIIEKKQPVAFWCNPISGHNTLYWYLQNLGQGPELLIRYENEEAVDDSQLPKDRFSAERLKGVDSTLKIQPAELGDSAVYLCAISKPGLRTGELFFGEGSRLTVL.

The chain uses TRBV5-1 and TRBJ2-7; the D is unclear. The germline V gene has CDR1 SGHRS and CDR2 YFSETQ. CDR3 length: 11 amino acids. Trimming cost V 1 base and J 6 bases, with 5 bases left between them. The CDR3 spells CASSLFSEQYF. As DNA, the CDR3 is TGCGCCAGCAGCTTGTTTAGCGAGCAGTACTTC.

The CDR3 reads CASSLGGQGKRGDYNEQFF. CDR3 in DNA: TGTGCCAGCAGCTTAGGGGGACAGGGAAAACGGGGGGACTACAATGAGCAGTTCTTC. The rearrangement uses TRBV7-6 and TRBJ2-1; 9 nucleotides align to TRBD1. The J segment lost 3 bases and the V segment lost 1 base, leaving 13 bases of the junction unmatched. This CDR3 has 19 residues. The germline CDR1 and CDR2 sequences are SGHVS and FNYEAQ. The variable domain in full, with the rest retrieved from reference TRBV7-6 and TRBJ2-1, is GAGVSQSPRYKVTKRGQDVALRCDPISGHVSLYWYRQALGQGPEFLTYFNYEAQQDKSGLPNDRFSAERPEGSISTLTIQRTEQRDSAMYRCASSLGGQGKRGDYNEQFFGPGTRLTVL.

This chain connects TRBV27 to TRBJ2-1; TRBD2 matches 11 bases. The germline V gene encodes CDR1 MNHEY and CDR2 SMNVEV (reference sequence). This CDR3 has 14 amino acids. V lost 2 bases, J lost 7 bases, and 1 base stayed unmatched. CDR3 DNA sequence: TGTGCCAGCAGTTTAGGGACTAGCGGTAATGAGCAGTTCTTC. Translated: CASSLGTSGNEQFF.

In DNA, the CDR3 is TGTGCCAGCAGCTTGTCCAGGGAGACCCAGTACTTC. Its protein is CASSLSRETQYF. V gene TRBV5-6 combines with J gene TRBJ2-5, with no clear D. The germline V gene encodes CDR1 SGHDT and CDR2 YYEEEE. Trimming left V 1 base short and J 5 bases short, with 6 bases between. This CDR3 is 12 amino acids long.

The chain is built from TRBV9 and TRBJ2-1, with TRBD2 identical over 14 bases. Losses at the gene ends were 4 bases for V and 9 bases for J; bases not matched to a gene: 6. The CDR3 contains 15 residues. CDR1 and CDR2 from the germline V gene are SGDLS and YYNGEE. CDR3 nucleotide sequence: TGTGCCAGCAGCCCCGGGACTAGCGGGAGTAGTGAGCAGTTCTTC. It encodes CASSPGTSGSSEQFF.

This chain connects TRBV10-3 to TRBJ2-3; TRBD2 agrees at 14 bases. The junction had 11 bases not matched to a gene; V was cut back by 6 bases and J by 12 bases. The CDR3 is 15 amino acids. Germline-derived CDR1 and CDR2 are ENHRY and SYGVKD. CDR3 amino acids: CAISEPGLAGDVQYF. The CDR3, as DNA: TGTGCCATCAGCGAACCGGGACTAGCGGGAGATGTTCAGTATTTT.

The genes are TRBV9 and TRBJ2-1; 9 bases fit TRBD2. The germline V gene encodes CDR1 SGDLS and CDR2 YYNGEE. Germline trimming cut 0 bases from V and 1 base from J; bases unmatched to any gene: 20. The CDR3 has 22 amino acids. The CDR3 nucleotides are TGTGCCAGCAGCGTAGGGGGAACGTGGCGGGAGGGCCTGTTGAAGTCCTACAATGAGCAGTTCTTC. This codes for CASSVGGTWREGLLKSYNEQFF. Full variable domain (outside the CDR3, taken from reference TRBV9 and TRBJ2-1): DSGVTQTPKHLITATGQRVTLRCSPRSGDLSVYWYQQSLDQGLQFLIQYYNGEERAKGNILERFSAQQFPDLHSELNLSSLELGDSALYFCASSVGGTWREGLLKSYNEQFFGPGTRLTVL.

This clone was seen only once. V and J are TRBV7-6 and TRBJ2-3; the match to TRBD2 covers 7 bases. The CDR3 contains 16 residues. Germline lookup yields CDR1 SGHVS and CDR2 FNYEAQ. The V gene end was trimmed by 0 bases and the J gene end by 0 bases; junction bases not matched to a gene: 3. The CDR3 nucleotides are TGTGCCAGCAGCTTAGCACGACTAGCTAGCACAGATACGCAGTATTTT. Encoded protein: CASSLARLASTDTQYF.

The CDR3 region is CAISGMMSEQFF. In DNA form, the CDR3 reads TGTGCCATCAGTGGAATGATGAGTGAGCAGTTCTTC. The rearrangement uses TRBV10-3 and TRBJ2-1; D unclear. In germline, CDR1 is ENHRY, CDR2 SYGVKD. V dropped 4 bases and J dropped 9 bases, with 10 bases sitting between them. The CDR3 length is 12 residues.

This chain uses TRBV27 with TRBJ2-6; D not resolved. CDR3 length: 15 amino acids. Germline V gives CDR1 MNHEY, CDR2 SMNVEV (reference sequence). V lost 6 bases to trimming and J lost 0 bases, with 9 bases between them. This CDR3 is CASSRGVSGANVLTF. The CDR3 DNA sequence: TGTGCCAGCAGCCGCGGAGTCTCTGGGGCCAACGTCCTGACTTTC.

The rearrangement links TRBV10-3 to TRBJ1-2; a possible D gene is TRBD1 (5 bases). This CDR3 has 14 amino acids. CDR1 is ENHRY and CDR2 is SYGVKD in the germline V gene. V lost 8 bases to trimming and J lost 0 bases, with 13 bases between them. The CDR3 coding sequence is TGTGCCATCGACCCGGGGGAAACTAACTATGGCTACACCTTC. Amino acid sequence: CAIDPGETNYGYTF.

This chain uses TRBV6-1 with TRBJ2-7; D might be TRBD1 (5 bases). The germline V gene has CDR1 MNHNS and CDR2 SASEGT. V lost 2 bases and J 0 bases, leaving 17 bases between the germline ends. The CDR3 has 17 amino acids. CDR3 region: CASSEMGQGIRSYEQYF. The DNA of the CDR3 is TGTGCCAGCAGTGAAATGGGGCAGGGTATTCGCTCCTACGAGCAGTACTTC.

In its sample, this clone was seen once. The chain recombines TRBV4-3 with TRBJ2-7; 9 bases match TRBD2. Germline CDR1 LGHNA, CDR2 YSLEER. The V and J ends lost 1 base and 2 bases, in that order; junction bases with no gene match: 3. There are 15 residues in the CDR3. This chain's CDR3 is CASSQAASGTYEQYF. The CDR3, as DNA: TGCGCCAGCAGCCAAGCTGCTAGCGGGACCTACGAGCAGTACTTC.

The sample holds one count of this clone. J is TRBJ2-2 and V is TRBV6-6, with 9 bases fitting TRBD2. CDR3 size: 16 residues. Losses at the gene ends were 0 bases for V and 6 bases for J; bases not matched to a gene: 5. Germline loops: CDR1 MNHNY, CDR2 SVGAGI (reference sequence). CDR3 region: CASSYSVTSGPGELFF. The CDR3 DNA follows: TGTGCCAGCAGTTACTCGGTGACTAGCGGACCCGGGGAGCTGTTTTTT.

The chain couples TRBV19 to TRBJ2-1; D is uncertain. Trimming removed 4 bases at V and 0 bases at J, with 10 bases between. Per the germline V gene, CDR1 is LNHDA and CDR2 is SQIVND (reference sequence). This CDR3 contains 15 residues. The CDR3 loop reads CASSSILSSYNEQFF. The CDR3 DNA reads as TGTGCCAGTAGTAGCATCCTTAGCTCCTACAATGAGCAGTTCTTC.